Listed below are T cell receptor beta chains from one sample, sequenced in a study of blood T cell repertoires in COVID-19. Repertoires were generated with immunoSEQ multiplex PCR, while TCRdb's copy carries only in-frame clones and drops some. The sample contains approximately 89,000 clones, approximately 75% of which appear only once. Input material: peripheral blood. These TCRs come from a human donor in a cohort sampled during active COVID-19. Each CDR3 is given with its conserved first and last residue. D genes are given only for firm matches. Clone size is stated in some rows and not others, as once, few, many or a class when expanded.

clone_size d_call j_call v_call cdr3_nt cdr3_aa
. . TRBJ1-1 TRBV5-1 TGCGCCAGCAGCTTGGCCACTGGGAGAATGAACACTGAAGCTTTCTTT CASSLATGRMNTEAFF
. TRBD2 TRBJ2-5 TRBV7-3 TGTGCCAGCAGCCGGACTAGTGCGGCACAAGAGACCCAGTACTTC CASSRTSAAQETQYF
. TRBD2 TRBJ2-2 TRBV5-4 TGTGCCAGCAGGAGGAGCGGGGCTATCGGGGAGCTGTTTTTT CASRRSGAIGELFF
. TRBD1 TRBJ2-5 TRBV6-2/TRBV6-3 TGTGCCAGCAGTTACGTTATCGGGACAGGGGTGGAAAAGGGGACCCAGTACTTC CASSYVIGTGVEKGTQYF
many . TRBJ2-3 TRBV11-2 TGTGCCAGCAGCTTAGAGGCGGAAGATACGCAGTATTTT CASSLEAEDTQYF
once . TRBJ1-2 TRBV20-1 TGCAGTGTCCGACTCTCCTTCACCTTC CSVRLSFTF
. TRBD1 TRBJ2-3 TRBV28 TGTGCCAGCAGTTCCCCTCAGGGGGCTGGCACAGATACGCAGTATTTT CASSSPQGAGTDTQYF
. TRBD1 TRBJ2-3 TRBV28 TGTGCCAGCTATTCCCTACAGGGGGCAAGCACAGATACGCAGTATTTT CASYSLQGASTDTQYF
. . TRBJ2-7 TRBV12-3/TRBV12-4 TGTGCCAGCAGTTTACCGGGAGCGGGCGAGCAGTACTTC CASSLPGAGEQYF
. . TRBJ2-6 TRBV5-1 TGCGCCAGCAGCTTTTCGACTTTGACCTCTGGGGCCAACGTCCTGACTTTC CASSFSTLTSGANVLTF
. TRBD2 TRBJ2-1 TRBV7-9 TGTGCCAGCAGCTTAGAACTAGCGGGGGTTGAGCAGTTCTTC CASSLELAGVEQFF
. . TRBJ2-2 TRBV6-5 TGTGCCAGCAAGAGTTATCCGAACACCGGGGAGCTGTTTTTT CASKSYPNTGELFF
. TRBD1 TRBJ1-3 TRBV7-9 TGTGCCAGCAGCAAGACAGGGATGCTCTCTGGAAACACCATATATTTT CASSKTGMLSGNTIYF
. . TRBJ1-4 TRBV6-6 TGTGCCAGCAGTTACCGTGGGACACTAAATGAAAAACTGTTTTTT CASSYRGTLNEKLFF
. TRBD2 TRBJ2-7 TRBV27 TGTGCCAGCAGGGGACTAGCGGGGGGTTACGAGCAGTACTTC CASRGLAGGYEQYF
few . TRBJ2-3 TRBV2 TGTGCCAGCAGTGGGCCTTACACAGATACGCAGTATTTT CASSGPYTDTQYF
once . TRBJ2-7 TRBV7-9 TGTGCCAGCAGCTTCCCCGGGAAAACCTACGAGCAGTACTTC CASSFPGKTYEQYF
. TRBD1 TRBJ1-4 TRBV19 TGTGCCAGTGGGGACAGGACAACTAATGAAAAACTGTTTTTT CASGDRTTNEKLFF
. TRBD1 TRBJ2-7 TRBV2 TGTGCCAGCAGGGACAGGGAGAGGGGCGAGCAGTACTTC CASRDRERGEQYF
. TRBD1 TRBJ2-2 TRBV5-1 TGCGCCAGCTGGACGGACAGGAGAAACACCGGGGAGCTGTTTTTT CASWTDRRNTGELFF
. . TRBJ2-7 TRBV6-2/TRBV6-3 TGTGCCAGCAGTCGCCCTACAGGGCTCGAGCAGTACTTC CASSRPTGLEQYF
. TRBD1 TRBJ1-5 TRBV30 TGTGCCTGGAGCTCCCGGACAGGTTATAGCAATCAGCCCCAGCATTTT CAWSSRTGYSNQPQHF
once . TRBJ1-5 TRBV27 TGTGCCAGCAGTTTACGCGGGGGGCTCGAAAATCAGCCCCAGCATTTT CASSLRGGLENQPQHF
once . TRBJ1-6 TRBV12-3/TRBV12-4 TGTGCCACCTCGGCGGCAATCAATTCACCCCTCCACTTT CATSAAINSPLHF
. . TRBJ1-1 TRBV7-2 TGTGCCAGCAGCCTTACCCGGACTGTAGCTTTCTTT CASSLTRTVAFF
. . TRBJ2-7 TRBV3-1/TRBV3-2 TGTGCCAGCAGCCCCCCTCCGGGACACCTCTACGAGCAGTACTTC CASSPPPGHLYEQYF
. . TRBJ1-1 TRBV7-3 TGTGCCAGCAGCCAAGCAGGGATCACTGAAGCTTTCTTT CASSQAGITEAFF
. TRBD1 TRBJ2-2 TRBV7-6 TGTGCCAGCAGCTTAGGACAGGGGGTCGGGGAGCTGTTTTTT CASSLGQGVGELFF
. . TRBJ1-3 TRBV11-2 TGTGCCAGCAGCTTGTCCGGCGGCTGGTCGGCTGGAAACACCATATATTTT CASSLSGGWSAGNTIYF
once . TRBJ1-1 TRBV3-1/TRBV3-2 TGTGCCAGCAGCCAGGACAGCTGGAACACTGAAGCTTTCTTT CASSQDSWNTEAFF
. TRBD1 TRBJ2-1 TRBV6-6 TGTGCCAGCACATTGACAGGGGGGAACAATGAGCAGTTCTTC CASTLTGGNNEQFF
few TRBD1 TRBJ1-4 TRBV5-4 TGTGCCAGCAGCCCAACAGGGGGGAGTGAAAAACTGTTTTTT CASSPTGGSEKLFF
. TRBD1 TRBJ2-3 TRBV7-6 TGTGCTAGCAGCTTATGGACAGGGGAGGCAGATACGCAGTATTTT CASSLWTGEADTQYF
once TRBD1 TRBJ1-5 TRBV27 TGTGCCAGCAGGCCTTCACCGGGACAGGTTCTCGCGCCCCAGCATTTT CASRPSPGQVLAPQHF
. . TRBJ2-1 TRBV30 TGTGCCGGGAAGCGGAGCTCCTACAATGAGCAGTTCTTC CAGKRSSYNEQFF